The clone carrying this TCR beta chain was seen a handful of times. The data belong to a study of blood T cell repertoires in COVID-19. Study in general: Sample material is recorded as cDNA or gDNA derived from T cells, B-cell-depleted T cells, or PBMCs.

The repertoire was sequenced with immunoSEQ multiplex PCR; TCRdb's copy has only in-frame clones and lacks some. The sample holds roughly 200,000 clones, more than 70% seen once. In germline, CDR1 is SGDLS, CDR2 YYNGEE. V shed 3 bases and J shed 7 bases, with 17 bases lying between them. The length of the CDR3 is 16 residues. Seattle-derived patients entered the study during active infection and were followed longitudinally. Sequencing was done on a sample of peripheral blood. The J gene is TRBJ1-6, the V gene TRBV9, with D maybe TRBD1 (5 bases). This clonotype was obtained from a person aged 65 to 85 with COVID-19, enrolled during active disease. The CDR3 is CASSARPTGSNSPLHF. The CDR3 coding sequence is TGTGCCAGCAGCGCCCGTCCCACAGGATCCAATTCACCCCTCCACTTT.